This TCR beta chain was found in a study of blood T cell repertoires in COVID-19. Study at large: Sample material is recorded as cDNA or gDNA derived from T cells, B-cell-depleted T cells, or PBMCs.

The CDR3 spans 15 residues. V lost 2 bases, J lost 7 bases, and 20 bases lay in between. From germline, CDR1 is GTSNPN and CDR2 SVGIG (reference sequence). Only in-frame clones appear in the TCRdb table, and some are missing; sequencing was by immunoSEQ multiplex PCR. The sample holds 45,000 to 65,000 clones, 90% seen once. The sample comprised peripheral blood. The chain joins TRBV30 to TRBJ2-5; a weak D match, TRBD1 (6 bases). The receptor was isolated from a human donor in a cohort sampled during active COVID-19. For the CDR3, the DNA is TGTGCCTGGAGTAGGGACACAAGCGTTGTCGGGACCCAGTACTTC. It yields the protein CAWSRDTSVVGTQYF.